The clone carrying this T cell receptor (beta chain) was counted at least ten times. Its target is not known. Amplified TCR beta CDR3 regions came from RNA transcripts. HTBI primers were the set used in a first-round RT-PCR of the TCR CDR3. TCRdb independently ran MiXCR on the multiplex PCR reads; one entry per CDR3 protein. Of roughly 640,000 distinct CDR3 sequences in the sample, roughly a sixth are singletons; the top ten hold roughly 3.5%. This CDR3 contains 15 residues. The V gene's germline CDR1 is SNHLY and CDR2 FYNNEI. Trimming at V came to 5 bases and at J to 5 bases, leaving 7 bases not matched to a gene. This entry comes from a study of T cells in Graves' hyperthyroidism and ophthalmopathy. Study-wide points: Ophthalmopathy was predicted by the model a median of around 5.9 months ahead of onset.

Diagnosis relied on clinical symptoms, serum thyroxine and TRAb, thyroid ultrasound and orbital computed tomography. The PBMCs studied were ones that came from around 10 ml fresh peripheral blood. The rearrangement joins TRBV2 to TRBJ2-7, with 12 bases lining up with TRBD1. The sequence was obtained from a woman aged 40 to 50 with Graves' ophthalmopathy. The sequenced sample was blood. CDR3 residues: CASSLRDRGLDEQYF. In nucleotides, the CDR3 is TGTGCCAGCAGTCTACGGGACAGGGGGCTCGACGAGCAGTACTTC. The variable domain in full, with the rest retrieved from reference TRBV2 and TRBJ2-7, is EPEVTQTPSHQVTQMGQEVILRCVPISNHLYFYWYRQILGQKVEFLVSFYNNEISEKSEIFDDQFSVERPDGSNFTLKIRSTKLEDSAMYFCASSLRDRGLDEQYFGPGTRLTVT.